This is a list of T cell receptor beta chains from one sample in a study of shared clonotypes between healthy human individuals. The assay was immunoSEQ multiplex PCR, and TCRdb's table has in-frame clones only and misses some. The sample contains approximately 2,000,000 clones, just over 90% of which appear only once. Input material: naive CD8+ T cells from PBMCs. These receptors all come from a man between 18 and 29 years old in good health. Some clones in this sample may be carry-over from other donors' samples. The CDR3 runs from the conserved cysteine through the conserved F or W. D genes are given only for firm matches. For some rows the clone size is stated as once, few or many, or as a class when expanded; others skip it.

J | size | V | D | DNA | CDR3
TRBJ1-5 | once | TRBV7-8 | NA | TGTGCCAGCAGCTTAGGCGGGTCCCCGGGCATCCGCAATCAGCCCCAGCATTTT | CASSLGGSPGIRNQPQHF
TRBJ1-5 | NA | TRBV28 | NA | TGTGCCAGCAGCTTCCCAGGTAGCAATCAGCCCCAGCATTTT | CASSFPGSNQPQHF
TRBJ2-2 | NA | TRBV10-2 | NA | TGCGCCAGCAGTGAAGTAGGTGGCGGGGAGCTGTTTTTT | CASSEVGGGELFF
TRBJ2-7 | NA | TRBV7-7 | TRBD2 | TGTGCCAGCAGCCCATTATCTTATTCTAGCGGCCCCTACGAGCAGTACTTC | CASSPLSYSSGPYEQYF
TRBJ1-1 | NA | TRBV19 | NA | TGTGCCAGTACGGACTGGAGGGAGGACACTGAAGCTTTCTTT | CASTDWREDTEAFF
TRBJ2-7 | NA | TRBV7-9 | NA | TGTGCCAGCAGCCCCCGGGGGGACAGCAACGAGCAGTACTTC | CASSPRGDSNEQYF
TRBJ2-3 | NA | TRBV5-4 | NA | TGTGCCAGCAGCTTGGACGGGCCGGGGGTGGTGGGGACAGATACGCAGTATTTT | CASSLDGPGVVGTDTQYF
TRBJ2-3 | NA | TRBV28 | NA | TGTGCCAGCACCGCGACAGGCACAAGCACAGATACGCAGTATTTT | CASTATGTSTDTQYF
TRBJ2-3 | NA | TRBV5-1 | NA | TGCGCCAGCAGCGAAGGCCGGAGGACAGATACGCAGTATTTT | CASSEGRRTDTQYF
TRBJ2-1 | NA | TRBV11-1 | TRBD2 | TGTGCCAGCAGCTTACTAGCGGGAGGGCCACATGAGCAGTTCTTC | CASSLLAGGPHEQFF
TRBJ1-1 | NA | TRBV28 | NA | TGTGCCAGCAGTTTGGGTCCAGGGGCTGAAGCTTTCTTT | CASSLGPGAEAFF
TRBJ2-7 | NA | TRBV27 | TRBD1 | TGTGCCAGCAGTTATGGGACAGGCTACGAGCAGTACTTC | CASSYGTGYEQYF
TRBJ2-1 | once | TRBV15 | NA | TGTGCCACCAGCAGAGGAAGGGCGGGGCAGTCCCTAAATGAGCAGTTCTTC | CATSRGRAGQSLNEQFF
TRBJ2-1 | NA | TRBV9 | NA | TGTGCCAGCAGCGTATACGGATCCTACAATGAGCAGTTCTTC | CASSVYGSYNEQFF
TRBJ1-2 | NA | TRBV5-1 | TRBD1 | TGCGCCAGCAGCCTAATACCGGGACAGGGAGGTAACTATGGCTACACCTTC | CASSLIPGQGGNYGYTF
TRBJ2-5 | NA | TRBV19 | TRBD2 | TGTGCCAGTAGTTGGCGGGAGGCCCCAGAGACCCAGTACTTC | CASSWREAPETQYF
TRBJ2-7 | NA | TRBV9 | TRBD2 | TGTGCCAGCAGCGTAGGAGCGGGACCCTACGAGCAGTACTTC | CASSVGAGPYEQYF
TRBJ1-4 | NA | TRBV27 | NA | TGTGCCAGCAGTCAGAGGGGGGCAACTAATGAAAAACTGTTTTTT | CASSQRGATNEKLFF
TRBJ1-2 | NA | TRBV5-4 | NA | TGTGCCAGCAGCTTTTATGGGGGCGAAGGTGGCTACACCTTC | CASSFYGGEGGYTF
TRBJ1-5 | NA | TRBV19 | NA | TGTGCCAGCAGACAGTTTAATCAGCCCCAGCATTTT | CASRQFNQPQHF
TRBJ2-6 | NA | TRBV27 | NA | TGTGCCAGCAGTTACGTACAAGGGCGAACCTTGGCTGGGGCCAACGTCCTGACTTTC | CASSYVQGRTLAGANVLTF
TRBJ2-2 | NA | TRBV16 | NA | TGTGCCAGCAGCCGCCTCCGGGACGGTATTGGAACCGGGGAGCTGTTTTTT | CASSRLRDGIGTGELFF
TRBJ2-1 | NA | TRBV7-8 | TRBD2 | TGTGCCAGCAGCTCGGCGGCAGGGAGGGGCTACAATGAGCAGTTCTTC | CASSSAAGRGYNEQFF